The 19 T cell receptor beta chains presented below share a single source sample, sequenced in a study of CD8+ T cells in alopecia areata. Treatment here: oral pan-JAK inhibitor, 5-10 mg twice daily. Isolated RNA was reverse transcribed into cDNA used as the sequencing template. Using immunoSEQ multiplex PCR, the repertoire was profiled, and TCRdb retains in-frame clones only, with some absent. The sample lists some 100,000 clones, 60% occurring once. The sequencing here drew on CD8+ T cells sorted from blood, taken at approximately week 56, from a patient treated with tofacitinib. The receptors stem from a human donor with alopecia areata.

V gene TRBV4-2 combines with J gene TRBJ2-5, with D perhaps TRBD2 (6 bases). This CDR3 has 17 amino acids. The V gene's germline CDR1 is LGHNA and CDR2 YNFKEQ. V shed 1 base and J shed 10 bases, with 25 bases lying between them. The CDR3: CASSQARSGTALGGQYF. CDR3 in DNA: TGTGCCAGCAGCCAAGCCCGTTCCGGGACCGCACTGGGAGGCCAGTACTTC.

CDR3 region: CASSLAGTGRYEQYF. The CDR3 region has the DNA TGCGCCAGCAGCTTGGCCGGGACAGGGCGCTACGAGCAGTACTTC. The V gene is TRBV5-1, the J gene TRBJ2-7; TRBD1 matches 9 bases. This CDR3 comprises 15 residues. CDR1 and CDR2 from the germline V gene are SGHRS and YFSETQ. V was pared by 0 bases and J by 3 bases, with 4 bases of the junction left unmatched.

The V call is TRBV6-6, the J call TRBJ1-2; the D is unclear. V was shortened by 2 bases and J by 3 bases, with 10 bases between the two germline ends. Looked up from germline, CDR1 is MNHNY and CDR2 is SVGAGI (reference sequence). This CDR3 contains 14 residues. The CDR3 loop reads CASSYGDGHYGYTF. As DNA, the CDR3 is TGTGCCAGCAGTTACGGTGACGGGCACTATGGCTACACCTTC.

The chain joins TRBV4-1 to TRBJ2-3; TRBD2 agrees at 12 bases. The V segment lost 6 bases and the J segment 4 bases; nucleotides outside the gene matches: 5. The germline V gene has CDR1 MGHRA and CDR2 YSYEKL. The CDR3 is 15 residues long. CDR3 sequence (DNA): TGCGCCAGCAGTCCTAGCGGGGGGGCTCCAGATACGCAGTATTTT. It specifies CASSPSGGAPDTQYF.

The V and J genes are TRBV5-6 and TRBJ2-7, with D hard to call. Germline CDR1 is SGHDT and CDR2 is YYEEEE. The CDR3 is 13 residues long. Trimming pared 1 base from V and 7 bases from J, leaving 12 bases between. The CDR3 DNA is TGTGCCAGCAGCTTGACAGCCCCTTTGGAGCAGTACTTC. Encoded protein: CASSLTAPLEQYF.

The rearrangement uses TRBV30 and TRBJ2-1, with TRBD1 matching over 8 bases. V trimming: 1 base; J trimming: 7 bases; junction bases outside the gene matches: 0. Germline V gene lookup returns CDR1 GTSNPN and CDR2 SVGIG (reference sequence). This CDR3 has 12 residues. The CDR3 is CAWSGQGNEQFF. CDR3 nucleotide sequence: TGTGCCTGGAGTGGACAGGGGAATGAGCAGTTCTTC.

The chain links TRBV6-1 to TRBJ1-5, with D hard to call. The length of the CDR3 is 15 residues. Germline-derived CDR1 and CDR2 are MNHNS and SASEGT. V dropped 1 base and J dropped 0 bases, with 7 bases sitting between them. The chain's CDR3 is CASSEDRYSNQPQHF. Written as DNA, the CDR3 is TGTGCCAGCAGTGAAGACAGATATAGCAATCAGCCCCAGCATTTT.

The chain carries TRBV7-3 and TRBJ2-3; tentative D call: TRBD1 (5 bases). Germline assignment: CDR1 SGHTA and CDR2 FQGTGA. This CDR3 contains 16 residues. The germline V and J ends were trimmed by 2 bases and 0 bases, with 12 bases remaining between them. The CDR3 here is CASSLGRAASTDTQYF. The CDR3 DNA sequence: TGTGCCAGCAGCTTAGGCAGGGCTGCTAGCACAGATACGCAGTATTTT.

The rearrangement links TRBV27 to TRBJ2-4, with 14 bases matching TRBD2. CDR1 MNHEY and CDR2 SMNVEV come from the germline V gene (reference sequence). The CDR3 is 19 residues long. Losses at the gene ends were 5 bases for V and 2 bases for J; bases not matched to a gene: 11. The CDR3 DNA reads as TGTGCCAGCAGTCCGGGACTAGCGGGGGACCACTCACCCAAAAACATTCAGTACTTC. This sequence encodes CASSPGLAGDHSPKNIQYF.

This clone has just a few counts. The chain has TRBV27 and TRBJ1-5, with D unresolved. This CDR3 is 15 amino acids long. Germline V gene data show CDR1 as MNHEY and CDR2 as SMNVEV (reference sequence). Trimming removed 3 bases at V and 0 bases at J, with 9 bases between. The CDR3 coding sequence is TGTGCCAGCAGTTTTGGAGGGTATAGCAATCAGCCCCAGCATTTT. Translation: CASSFGGYSNQPQHF.

The V gene is TRBV14, the J gene TRBJ1-1, with 10 bases matching TRBD1. This CDR3 is built from 16 residues. Germline loops: CDR1 SGHDN, CDR2 FVKESK. V gave up 4 bases and J gave up 3 bases; unmatched junction bases: 8. CDR3 in DNA: TGTGCCAGCAGCCCGACTCGGGACAGGGGACACACTGAAGCTTTCTTT. Protein product: CASSPTRDRGHTEAFF.

The V call is TRBV5-1, the J call TRBJ2-7; D uncertain. This CDR3 comprises 12 residues. In germline, CDR1 is SGHRS, CDR2 YFSETQ. V lost 0 bases, J lost 6 bases, and 7 bases lay in between. This CDR3 reads CASSLEPCEQYF. The CDR3 nucleotides read TGCGCCAGCAGCTTGGAACCTTGCGAGCAGTACTTC.

The chain links TRBV7-9 to TRBJ2-1; TRBD1 agrees at 11 bases. This CDR3 spans 19 amino acids. In germline, CDR1 is SEHNR, CDR2 FQNEAQ (reference sequence). The J segment lost 0 bases and the V segment lost 5 bases, leaving 12 bases of the junction unmatched. Here the CDR3 reads CASSPRDRGTPSSYNEQFF. The CDR3 region has the DNA TGTGCCAGCAGCCCAAGGGACAGGGGGACACCTAGCTCCTACAATGAGCAGTTCTTC.

The rearrangement joins TRBV7-9 to TRBJ2-1, with 7 bases matching TRBD1. V gave up 5 bases and J gave up 8 bases; unmatched junction bases: 3. CDR3 size: 12 residues. Per germline, CDR1 SEHNR and CDR2 FQNEAQ (reference sequence). The CDR3 DNA sequence: TGTGCCAGCAGCCACAGGGGAGATGAGCAGTTCTTC. Its translation: CASSHRGDEQFF.

This clone has more than one count but fewer than ten. The chain is built from TRBV29-1 and TRBJ2-3; TRBD1 aligns across 7 bases. In germline, CDR1 is SQVTM, CDR2 ANQGSEA. The CDR3 contains 14 residues. With 5 bases clipped from V and 6 bases from J, the junction kept 11 bases outside the gene matches. The CDR3 spells CSVTGTVIIDTQYF. The CDR3 coding sequence is TGCAGCGTTACCGGGACAGTCATAATCGATACGCAGTATTTT.

The J gene is TRBJ2-6, the V gene TRBV18, with D unclear. CDR3 length: 15 amino acids. Germline V lookup: CDR1 KGHSH, CDR2 LQKENI. Trimming pared 3 bases from V and 2 bases from J, leaving 8 bases between. CDR3 in DNA: TGTGCCAGCTCACCCGAGGATACTGGGGCCAACGTCCTGACTTTC. This codes for CASSPEDTGANVLTF.

The chain has TRBV7-9 and TRBJ2-7; 8 nucleotides agree with TRBD1. CDR1 and CDR2 from the germline V gene are SEHNR and FQNEAQ (reference sequence). Unmatched junction bases numbered 6, after V lost 4 bases and J lost 4 bases. This CDR3 spans 14 amino acids. The CDR3 DNA sequence: TGTGCCAGCAGCTATCGACAGGGGTCGTACGAGCAGTACTTC. Protein sequence: CASSYRQGSYEQYF.

The chain carries TRBV10-3 and TRBJ1-2, with TRBD1 identical over 7 bases. CDR1 is ENHRY and CDR2 is SYGVKD in the germline V gene. The CDR3 consists of 16 residues. V was clipped by 6 bases and J by 1 base; unmatched bases: 11. The CDR3 region is CAIRRDSDPFNYGYTF. CDR3 DNA: TGTGCCATCAGACGGGACAGCGACCCCTTTAACTATGGCTACACCTTC.

The chain links TRBV7-9 to TRBJ2-4; no reliable D call. This CDR3 contains 17 residues. Trimming took off 1 base at V and 1 base at J, with 14 bases between the two ends. Germline V CDR1 and CDR2: SEHNR, FQNEAQ (reference sequence). CDR3 loop: CASSLVLGRSAKNIQYF. CDR3 sequence (DNA): TGTGCCAGCAGCTTAGTTCTAGGCAGGTCTGCCAAAAACATTCAGTACTTC. The full variable domain, with the rest looked up from reference TRBV7-9 and TRBJ2-4, is DTGVSQNPRHKITKRGQNVTFRCDPISEHNRLYWYRQTLGQGPEFLTYFQNEAQLEKSRLLSDRFSAERPKGSFSTLEIQRTEQGDSAMYLCASSLVLGRSAKNIQYFGAGTRLSVL.